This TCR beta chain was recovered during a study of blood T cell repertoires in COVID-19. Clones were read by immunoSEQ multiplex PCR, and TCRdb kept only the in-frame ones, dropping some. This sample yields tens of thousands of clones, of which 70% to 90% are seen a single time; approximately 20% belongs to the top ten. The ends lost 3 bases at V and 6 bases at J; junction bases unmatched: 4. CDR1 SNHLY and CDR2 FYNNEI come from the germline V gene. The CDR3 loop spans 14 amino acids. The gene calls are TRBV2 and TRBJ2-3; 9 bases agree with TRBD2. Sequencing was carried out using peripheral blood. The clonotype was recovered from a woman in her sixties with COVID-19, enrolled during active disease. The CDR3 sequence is CASSEASGEDTQYF. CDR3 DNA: TGTGCCAGCAGTGAGGCTAGCGGGGAGGATACGCAGTATTTT.